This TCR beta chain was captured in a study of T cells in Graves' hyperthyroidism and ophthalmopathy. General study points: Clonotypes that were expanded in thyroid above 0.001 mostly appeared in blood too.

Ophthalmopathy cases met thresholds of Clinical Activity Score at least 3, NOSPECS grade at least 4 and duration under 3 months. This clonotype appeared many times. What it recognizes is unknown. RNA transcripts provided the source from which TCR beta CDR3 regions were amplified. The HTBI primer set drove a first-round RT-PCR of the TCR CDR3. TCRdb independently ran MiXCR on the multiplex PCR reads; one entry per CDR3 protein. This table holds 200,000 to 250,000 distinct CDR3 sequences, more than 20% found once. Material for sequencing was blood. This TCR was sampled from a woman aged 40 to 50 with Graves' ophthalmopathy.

The CDR3 loop is CAWSAADTQYF. The CDR3, as DNA: TGTGCCTGGAGTGCCGCAGATACGCAGTATTTT. The chain employs TRBV30 and TRBJ2-3; D unclear. The CDR3 runs 11 residues. Trimming removed 1 base from V and 4 bases from J, with 3 bases in between. The germline V gene encodes CDR1 GTSNPN and CDR2 SVGIG (reference sequence).